This TCR beta chain was observed in a study of blood T cell repertoires in COVID-19. Whole-study context: Acute-phase and convalescent COVID-19 samples originated in the United States, Italy and Spain. In each case, the material was cDNA or gDNA derived from T cells, B-cell-depleted T cells, or PBMCs.

The authors' processing: Amplifying reference gene primers gave estimates of nucleated cell counts. Profiled with immunoSEQ multiplex PCR; TCRdb holds only in-frame clones, not every one. The DNA was the basis for D and trimming; V, J and clone size are from that table. The sample has roughly 120,000 clones; 70% to 90% are singletons. Germline CDR1 SGHVS, CDR2 FQNEAQ. The germline V and J ends were trimmed by 0 bases and 4 bases, with 18 bases remaining between them. The CDR3 spans 17 residues. The chain employs TRBV7-8 and TRBJ1-2; possible D gene TRBD1, 5 bases. This receptor was obtained from a man in his sixties with acute or convalescent COVID-19. The specimen sequenced was peripheral blood. The CDR3 DNA sequence: TGTGCCAGCAGCTTAGCGAATAGGGGAATTAAGGGCTATGGCTACACCTTC. Its translation: CASSLANRGIKGYGYTF.